This T cell receptor (beta chain) was profiled in a study of blood T cell repertoires in COVID-19. Study in general: The origin of the acute and convalescent COVID-19 samples was the United States, Italy and Spain. The cDNA or gDNA used as material had been derived from T cells, B-cell-depleted T cells, or PBMCs.

Looked up from germline, CDR1 is SGHRS and CDR2 is YFSETQ. The V end was cut by 3 bases, the J end by 0 bases, with 13 bases between. CDR3 length equals 17 residues. This clone is a singleton in its sample. During active infection, Seattle patients enrolled and were then monitored through disease. Sequencing was performed with immunoSEQ multiplex PCR; in TCRdb, only in-frame clones are kept and a portion is missing. The sample has 99,000 or so clones, about 90% seen once. This chain connects TRBV5-1 to TRBJ2-6, with a tentative D call TRBD2 (6 bases). The sequenced sample was peripheral blood. The TCR comes from a man aged 45-65 years with COVID-19, enrolled during active disease. This CDR3 reads CASSSGLSSSGANVLTF. CDR3 nucleotide sequence: TGCGCCAGCAGCTCGGGACTCTCAAGCTCTGGGGCCAACGTCCTGACTTTC.